The 23 T cell receptor beta chains listed next were all sequenced from one sample in a study of T cells after yellow fever vaccination. Via MiXCR, TCRdb re-called the 5' RACE reads, giving one row per CDR3 protein. The repertoire has about 210,000 distinct CDR3 sequences, roughly 3% of them found once; the top ten carry around 3.2%. The sample in question was CD4+ T cells sorted from PBMCs, obtained 10 days after the yellow fever booster vaccination. These receptors originate from a man younger than 35 who received the YFV17D yellow fever vaccine.

This clonotype was found many times. CDR3 DNA sequence: TGCAGTGCCGCGCCTAGCGGGGGGCTTGCAGATACGCAGTATTTT. Translation gives CSAAPSGGLADTQYF. The V and J genes are TRBV20-1 and TRBJ2-3, with TRBD2 identical over 11 bases. V trimming: 6 bases; J trimming: 4 bases; junction bases outside the gene matches: 9. CDR1 is DFQATT and CDR2 is SNEGSKA in the germline V gene (reference sequence). The CDR3 covers 15 residues.

The sample holds many counts of this clonotype. The rearrangement links TRBV7-9 to TRBJ1-1, with 10 nucleotides matching TRBD1. The CDR3 spans 15 residues. V shed 3 bases and J 4 bases; nucleotides not matched to a gene: 5. The germline V gene encodes CDR1 SEHNR and CDR2 FQNEAQ (reference sequence). In DNA, the CDR3 is TGTGCCAGCAGCTTCGGGGACAGGGGCCTCACTGAAGCTTTCTTT. It encodes CASSFGDRGLTEAFF.

This clonotype was counted at least ten times. The chain joins TRBV12-3 or TRBV12-4 to TRBJ1-1; D is unclear. The CDR3 totals 11 residues. V was cut by 6 bases and J by 10 bases, with 12 bases left in between. As DNA, the CDR3 is TGTGCCAGCAGCTCCGGTTATGTAGCTTTCTTT. Its protein product is CASSSGYVAFF.

This clonotype came up a few times. This chain joins TRBV6-5 and TRBJ2-7; TRBD2 matches at 13 bases. J was trimmed by 2 bases and V by 4 bases; bases with no gene match: 5. From germline, CDR1 is MNHEY and CDR2 SVGAGI. The CDR3 covers 16 residues. The CDR3 region is CASSWGLAGPAYEQYF. The DNA of the CDR3 is TGTGCCAGCAGTTGGGGACTAGCGGGGCCCGCCTACGAGCAGTACTTC.

This clonotype was detected ten times or more. The chain carries TRBV11-2 and TRBJ2-6; D could derive from TRBD1 or TRBD2 (5 bases each). V was clipped by 4 bases and J by 0 bases, with 13 bases between them. Per germline, CDR1 SGHAT and CDR2 FQNNGV. This CDR3 is 17 amino acids long. CDR3 sequence (DNA): TGTGCCAGCAGCTCTCTATACGGGACCTCTGGGGCCAACGTCCTGACTTTC. Its translation is CASSSLYGTSGANVLTF.

J is TRBJ2-7 and V is TRBV5-1; D is perhaps TRBD2 (6 bases). Germline CDR1 is SGHRS and CDR2 is YFSETQ. The CDR3 covers 15 residues. Trimming took 2 bases from V and 3 from J, leaving 15 bases between them. CDR3 residues: CASSFGQGGYYEQYF. CDR3 coding DNA: TGCGCCAGCAGCTTCGGGCAGGGAGGCTACTACGAGCAGTACTTC.

This sequence joins TRBV4-3 and TRBJ2-2; D uncertain. The CDR3 loop spans 14 amino acids. Germline-derived CDR1 and CDR2 are LGHNA and YSLEER. V was trimmed by 3 bases and J by 5 bases, leaving 10 bases between them. DNA of the CDR3: TGCGCCAGCAGCCAGCGTCATTGGACCGGGGAGCTGTTTTTT. It is translated as CASSQRHWTGELFF.

The rearrangement links TRBV19 to TRBJ1-2; 8 nucleotides align to TRBD1. The germline V gene has CDR1 LNHDA and CDR2 SQIVND (reference sequence). The CDR3 totals 16 residues. The trim removed 6 bases at V and 5 bases at J, leaving 14 bases unmatched. The CDR3 loop is CASRSFGTGYEYGYTF. The CDR3 nucleotides read TGTGCCAGTAGAAGCTTCGGGACAGGATATGAATATGGCTACACCTTC. Complete variable domain (other parts from reference TRBV19 and TRBJ1-2): DGGITQSPKYLFRKEGQNVTLSCEQNLNHDAMYWYRQDPGQGLRLIYYSQIVNDFQKGDIAEGYSVSREKKESFPLTVTSAQKNPTAFYLCASRSFGTGYEYGYTFGSGTRLTVV.

This clonotype was picked up a small number of times. The CDR3 spells CASSPSGESPLHF. In DNA form, the CDR3 reads TGTGCCAGCAGCCCCTCGGGGGAATCACCCCTCCACTTT. The genes are TRBV6-5 and TRBJ1-6, with a possible D match to TRBD1 (5 bases). This CDR3 has 13 amino acids. Germline V gene sequence: CDR1 MNHEY, CDR2 SVGAGI. V lost 6 bases, J lost 10 bases, and 13 bases lay in between.

At least ten counts were recorded for this clonotype. V gene TRBV7-2 combines with J gene TRBJ1-1; 10 bases match TRBD1. Germline V CDR1 and CDR2: SGHTA, FQGNSA. The CDR3 contains 14 residues. The trim removed 3 bases at V and 4 bases at J, leaving 2 bases unmatched. DNA of the CDR3: TGTGCCAGCAGCTTGACAGGGGGCGGCACTGAAGCTTTCTTT. Protein: CASSLTGGGTEAFF.

This clonotype was counted at least ten times. V gene TRBV7-9 combines with J gene TRBJ2-7, with D possibly TRBD2 on 6 matching bases. The germline V and J ends were trimmed by 5 bases and 3 bases, with 17 bases remaining between them. The CDR3 is 15 residues long. The germline CDR1 and CDR2 sequences are SEHNR and FQNEAQ (reference sequence). In DNA form, the CDR3 reads TGTGCCAGCAGCGGCGGGACCGAATCCTTCTACGAGCAGTACTTC. Its protein is CASSGGTESFYEQYF.

The gene calls are TRBV4-3 and TRBJ2-5, with 7 bases matching TRBD2. This CDR3 spans 14 amino acids. V shed 1 base, J shed 3 bases, and the junction held 2 bases outside the gene matches. Germline CDR1 LGHNA, CDR2 YSLEER. As DNA, the CDR3 is TGCGCCAGCAGCCAAGGACTAGCTGAAGAGACCCAGTACTTC. Its protein product is CASSQGLAEETQYF.

The rearrangement joins TRBV6-6 to TRBJ1-5; D uncertain. V was pared by 3 bases and J by 3 bases, with 15 bases between. There are 16 residues in the CDR3. CDR1 MNHNY and CDR2 SVGAGI come from the germline V gene (reference sequence). The CDR3 nucleotides are TGTGCCAGCAGTTATTGGCGGGTGGGAAACAATCAGCCCCAGCATTTT. Its protein product is CASSYWRVGNNQPQHF.

This clonotype was seen repeatedly, ten times or more. This chain joins TRBV20-1 and TRBJ2-1; 7 bases map to TRBD1. V lost 7 bases to trimming and J lost 8 bases; unmatched junction nucleotides: 8. Per the germline V gene, CDR1 is DFQATT and CDR2 is SNEGSKA (reference sequence). CDR3 size: 12 residues. CDR3 sequence (DNA): TGCAGTGAAAGGGCCGACAGGGATGAGCAGTTCTTC. This codes for CSERADRDEQFF.

DNA of the CDR3: TGCAGTGCTGGACGTTACTACAGGGGGGGAGAGACCCAGTACTTC. Protein sequence: CSAGRYYRGGETQYF. The chain links TRBV20-1 to TRBJ2-5, with D maybe TRBD1 (8 bases). The ends were cut back, 5 bases at V and 4 bases at J, with 20 bases in the middle. The CDR3 sequence is 15 residues long. Germline lookup yields CDR1 DFQATT and CDR2 SNEGSKA (reference sequence).

V and J are TRBV5-1 and TRBJ1-2; 8 bases map to TRBD1. The CDR3 spans 16 residues. The germline V gene has CDR1 SGHRS and CDR2 YFSETQ. V shed 6 bases and J 2 bases; nucleotides not matched to a gene: 12. The CDR3 region has the DNA TGCGCCAGCAACCCGGCCCCGGGACAGGCGAACTATGGCTACACCTTC. Translated, it gives CASNPAPGQANYGYTF.

The table lists this clonotype with many counts. The V call is TRBV5-1, the J call TRBJ2-3, with 8 bases identical to TRBD1. Germline V lookup: CDR1 SGHRS, CDR2 YFSETQ. This CDR3 contains 16 residues. Unmatched junction bases numbered 10, after V lost 7 bases and J lost 0 bases. This chain's CDR3 is CASFRDRSVSTDTQYF. The DNA of the CDR3 is TGCGCCAGCTTCCGGGACAGGAGTGTTAGCACAGATACGCAGTATTTT. The full variable domain, in which reference TRBV5-1 and TRBJ2-3 provide the parts outside the CDR3, is KAGVTQTPRYLIKTRGQQVTLSCSPISGHRSVSWYQQTPGQGLQFLFEYFSETQRNKGNFPGRFSGRQFSNSRSEMNVSTLELGDSALYLCASFRDRSVSTDTQYFGPGTRLTVL.

This clonotype was seen ten or more times. The chain employs TRBV10-3 and TRBJ2-5; D gene ambiguous. V lost 7 bases and J lost 6, with 18 bases in between. This CDR3 spans 14 amino acids. CDR1 and CDR2 from the germline V gene are ENHRY and SYGVKD. The chain's CDR3 is CAITSGQEGQTQYF. CDR3 in DNA: TGTGCCATCACCTCGGGCCAAGAAGGACAGACCCAGTACTTC.

V and J are TRBV24-1 and TRBJ2-3; D unclear. Trimming cost V 5 bases and J 6 bases, with 8 bases left between them. This CDR3 is 12 amino acids long. In germline, CDR1 is KGHDR, CDR2 SFDVKD. The CDR3 DNA reads as TGTGCCACCAGTGGTAGAAGGGATACGCAGTATTTT. Its protein product is CATSGRRDTQYF.

V is TRBV5-1 and J is TRBJ2-5; D call uncertain. Germline V gene sequence: CDR1 SGHRS, CDR2 YFSETQ. V was trimmed by 4 bases and J by 5 bases, leaving 9 bases between them. There are 12 residues in the CDR3. CDR3 coding DNA: TGCGCCAGCAGCCCAACGGTGGAGACCCAGTACTTC. Translating it yields CASSPTVETQYF.

This clonotype was found many times. This sequence joins TRBV4-2 and TRBJ1-1; D possibly corresponds to TRBD1 (5 bases). Trimming removed 0 bases from V and 4 bases from J, with 15 bases in between. CDR1 is LGHNA and CDR2 is YNFKEQ in the germline V gene. The CDR3 runs 16 residues. The CDR3 here is CASSQDRGTLGTEAFF. The CDR3 DNA follows: TGTGCCAGCAGCCAAGATCGGGGCACTCTGGGCACTGAAGCTTTCTTT.

This clonotype was observed a few times. This chain links TRBV7-9 with TRBJ2-7; 8 nucleotides match TRBD2. Germline-derived CDR1 and CDR2 are SEHNR and FQNEAQ (reference sequence). This CDR3 is 14 amino acids long. The ends lost 2 bases at V and 6 bases at J; junction bases unmatched: 6. The CDR3 DNA reads TGTGCCAGCAGCTTAATGGCCGGGGGGGCCGAGCAGTACTTC. It is translated as CASSLMAGGAEQYF.

V is TRBV19 and J is TRBJ1-1, with D unclear. Germline CDR1 and CDR2: LNHDA and SQIVND (reference sequence). The CDR3 extends over 15 amino acids. Trimming removed 0 bases from V and 1 base from J, with 9 bases in between. The CDR3 is CASSIEPRANTEAFF. CDR3 in DNA: TGTGCCAGTAGTATAGAACCCCGGGCGAACACTGAAGCTTTCTTT.